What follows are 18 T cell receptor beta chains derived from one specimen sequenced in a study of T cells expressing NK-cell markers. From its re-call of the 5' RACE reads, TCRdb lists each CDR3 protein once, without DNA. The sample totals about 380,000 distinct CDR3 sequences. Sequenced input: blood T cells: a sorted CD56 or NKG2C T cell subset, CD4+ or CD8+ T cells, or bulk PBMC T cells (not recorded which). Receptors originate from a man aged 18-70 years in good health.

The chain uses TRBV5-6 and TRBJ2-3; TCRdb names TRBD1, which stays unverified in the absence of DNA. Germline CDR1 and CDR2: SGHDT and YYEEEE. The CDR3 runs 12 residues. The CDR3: CASSPDRGLQYF.

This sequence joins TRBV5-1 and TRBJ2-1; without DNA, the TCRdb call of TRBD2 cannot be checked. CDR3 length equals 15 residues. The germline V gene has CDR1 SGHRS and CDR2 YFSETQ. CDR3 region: CASTFTAGGRNEQFF.

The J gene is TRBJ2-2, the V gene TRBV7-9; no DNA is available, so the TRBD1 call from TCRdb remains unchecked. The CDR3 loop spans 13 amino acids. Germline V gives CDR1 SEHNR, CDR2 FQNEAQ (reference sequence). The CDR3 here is CASSSDRAGELFF.

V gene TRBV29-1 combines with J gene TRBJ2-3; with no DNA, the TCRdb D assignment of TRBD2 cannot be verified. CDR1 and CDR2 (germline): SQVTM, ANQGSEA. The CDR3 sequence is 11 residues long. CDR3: CSPQSGDTQYF.

The CDR3 is CSAFQSQETQYF. V gene TRBV20-1 combines with J gene TRBJ2-5. This CDR3 has 12 amino acids. The V gene's germline CDR1 is DFQATT and CDR2 SNEGSKA (reference sequence).

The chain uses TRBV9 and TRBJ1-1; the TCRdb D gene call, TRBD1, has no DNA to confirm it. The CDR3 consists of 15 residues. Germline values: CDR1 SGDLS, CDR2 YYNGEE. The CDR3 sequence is CASSVRPGAGTEAFF.

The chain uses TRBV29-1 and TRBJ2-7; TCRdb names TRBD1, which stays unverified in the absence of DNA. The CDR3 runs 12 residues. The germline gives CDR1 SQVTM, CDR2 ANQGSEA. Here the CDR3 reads CSVVDNRYEQYF.

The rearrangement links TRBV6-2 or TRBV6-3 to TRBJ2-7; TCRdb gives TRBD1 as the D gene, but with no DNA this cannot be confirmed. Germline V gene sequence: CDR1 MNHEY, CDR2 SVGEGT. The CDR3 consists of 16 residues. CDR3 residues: CASSNPGLARSYEQYF.

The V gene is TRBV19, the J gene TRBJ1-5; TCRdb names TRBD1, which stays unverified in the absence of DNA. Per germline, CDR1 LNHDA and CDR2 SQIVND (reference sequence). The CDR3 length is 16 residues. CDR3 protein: CASSISGHGGNQPQHF.

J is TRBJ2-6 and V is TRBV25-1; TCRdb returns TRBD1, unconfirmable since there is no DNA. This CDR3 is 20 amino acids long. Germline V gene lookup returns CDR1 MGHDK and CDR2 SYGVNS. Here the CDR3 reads CASSEYPRDRGSSGANVLTF.

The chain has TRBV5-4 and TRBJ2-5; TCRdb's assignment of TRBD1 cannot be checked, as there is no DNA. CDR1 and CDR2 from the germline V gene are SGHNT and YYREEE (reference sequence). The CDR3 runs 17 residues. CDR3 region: CASSLAQGVKSQETQYF.

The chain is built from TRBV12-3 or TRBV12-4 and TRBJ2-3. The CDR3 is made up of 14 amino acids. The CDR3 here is CASSLGTATDTQYF.

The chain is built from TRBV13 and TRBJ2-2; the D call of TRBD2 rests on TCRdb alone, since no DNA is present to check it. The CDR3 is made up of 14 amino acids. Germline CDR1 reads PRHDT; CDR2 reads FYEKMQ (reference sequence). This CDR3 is CASRRGGNSGELFF.

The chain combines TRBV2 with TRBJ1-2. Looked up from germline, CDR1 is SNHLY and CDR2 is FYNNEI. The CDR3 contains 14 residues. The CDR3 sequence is CASSEARPVYGYTF.

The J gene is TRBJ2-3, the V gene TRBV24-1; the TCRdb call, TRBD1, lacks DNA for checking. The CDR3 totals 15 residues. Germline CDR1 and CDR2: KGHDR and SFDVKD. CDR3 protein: CATSDLGVGTDTQYF.

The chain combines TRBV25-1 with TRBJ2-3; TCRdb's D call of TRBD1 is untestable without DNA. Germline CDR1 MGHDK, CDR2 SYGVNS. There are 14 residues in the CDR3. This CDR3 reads CASTERGAGDTQYF.

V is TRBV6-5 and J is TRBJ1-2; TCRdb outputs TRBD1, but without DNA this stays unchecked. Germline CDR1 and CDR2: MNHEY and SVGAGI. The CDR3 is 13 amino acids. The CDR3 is CASSYSGGGGYTF.

CDR3 region: CASSFQVGARGAFF. The V gene is TRBV5-1, the J gene TRBJ1-1; TCRdb reports TRBD1, a call that lacks DNA to check it against. The germline V gene has CDR1 SGHRS and CDR2 YFSETQ. CDR3 size: 14 residues.